This TCR beta chain was sequenced in a study of blood T cells in healthy people across ages. Study-wide findings and caveats: Correlation between TCR beta diversity and naive T cell percentage was strong. For the donors, CMV status was unknown and possibly confounded expanded clonotype changes.

This clonotype was recorded at least ten times. Its specificity is not known. Primed by a sample-barcoded 5' primer and a J-beta primer mix, a second PCR proceeded for about 6 to 12 cycles. Carrying 12 random nucleotides, a template-switch adaptor labeled each individual cDNA molecule. From the 5' RACE reads, TCRdb called clonotypes with MiXCR, one entry per CDR3 protein. The sample lists about 1,500,000 distinct CDR3 sequences; over 25% were seen once. Healthy Caucasian individuals from Russia aged about 6 to 100 were enrolled as donors. V dropped 5 bases and J dropped 4; count of bases not matched to a gene: 10. Germline loops: CDR1 SGHTA, CDR2 FQGNSA. There are 16 residues in the CDR3.

The chain uses TRBV7-2 and TRBJ2-5, with 10 bases identical to TRBD2. Sequenced sample: blood. The receptor was isolated from a woman in her thirties in good health. CDR3: CASSPWTRTSGETQYF. CDR3 nucleotides: TGTGCCAGCAGCCCCTGGACTAGGACTAGCGGAGAGACCCAGTACTTC.